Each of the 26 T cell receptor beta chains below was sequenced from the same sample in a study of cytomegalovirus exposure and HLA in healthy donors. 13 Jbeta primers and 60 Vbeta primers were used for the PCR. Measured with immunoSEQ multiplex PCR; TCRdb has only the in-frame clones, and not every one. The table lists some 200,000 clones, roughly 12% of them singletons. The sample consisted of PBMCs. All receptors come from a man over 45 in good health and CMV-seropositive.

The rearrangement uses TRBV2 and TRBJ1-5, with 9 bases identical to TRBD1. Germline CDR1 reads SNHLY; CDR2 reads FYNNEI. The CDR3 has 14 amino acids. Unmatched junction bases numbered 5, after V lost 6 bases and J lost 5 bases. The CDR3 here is CASRPGQGYQPQHF. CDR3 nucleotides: TGTGCCAGCAGGCCGGGACAGGGTTATCAGCCCCAGCATTTT.

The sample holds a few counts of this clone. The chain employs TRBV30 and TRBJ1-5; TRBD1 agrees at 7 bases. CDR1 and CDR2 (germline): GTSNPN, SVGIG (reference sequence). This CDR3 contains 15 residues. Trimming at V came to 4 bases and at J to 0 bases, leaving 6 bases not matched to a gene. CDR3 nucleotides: TGTGCCTGGAAACTCCGGACAGGTAGCAATCAGCCCCAGCATTTT. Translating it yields CAWKLRTGSNQPQHF.

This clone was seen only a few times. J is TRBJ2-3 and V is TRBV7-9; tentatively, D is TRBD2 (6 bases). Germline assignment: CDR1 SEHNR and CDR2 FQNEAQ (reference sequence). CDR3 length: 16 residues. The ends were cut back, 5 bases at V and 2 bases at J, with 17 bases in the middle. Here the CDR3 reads CASSRYGRGNTDTQYF. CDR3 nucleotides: TGTGCCAGCAGCCGATATGGGCGGGGCAACACAGATACGCAGTATTTT. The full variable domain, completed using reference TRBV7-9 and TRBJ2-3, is DTGVSQNPRHKITKRGQNVTFRCDPISEHNRLYWYRQTLGQGPEFLTYFQNEAQLEKSRLLSDRFSAERPKGSFSTLEIQRTEQGDSAMYLCASSRYGRGNTDTQYFGPGTRLTVL.

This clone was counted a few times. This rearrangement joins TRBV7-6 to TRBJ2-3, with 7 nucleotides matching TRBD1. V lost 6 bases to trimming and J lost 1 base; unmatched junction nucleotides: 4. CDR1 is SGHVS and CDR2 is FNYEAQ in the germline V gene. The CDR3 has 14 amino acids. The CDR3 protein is CASSSGQGTDTQYF. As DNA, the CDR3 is TGTGCCAGCAGTTCCGGACAGGGCACAGATACGCAGTATTTT. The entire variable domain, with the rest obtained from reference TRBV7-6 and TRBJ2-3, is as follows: GAGVSQSPRYKVTKRGQDVALRCDPISGHVSLYWYRQALGQGPEFLTYFNYEAQQDKSGLPNDRFSAERPEGSISTLTIQRTEQRDSAMYRCASSSGQGTDTQYFGPGTRLTVL.

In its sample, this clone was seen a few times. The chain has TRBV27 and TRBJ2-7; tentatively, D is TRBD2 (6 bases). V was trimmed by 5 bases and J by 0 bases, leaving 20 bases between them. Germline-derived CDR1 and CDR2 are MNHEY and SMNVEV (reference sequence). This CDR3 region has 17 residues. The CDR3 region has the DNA TGTGCCAGCAGTCTTACCCCCCCCGGGGGTAGCTCCTACGAGCAGTACGTC. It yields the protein CASSLTPPGGSSYEQYV.

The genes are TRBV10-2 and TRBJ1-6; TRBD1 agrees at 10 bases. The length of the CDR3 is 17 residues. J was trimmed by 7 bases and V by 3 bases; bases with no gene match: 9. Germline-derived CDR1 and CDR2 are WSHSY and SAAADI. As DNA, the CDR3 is TGCGCCAGCAGTGACCCCACCGGGACAGGGGAAAATTCACCCCTCCACTTT. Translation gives CASSDPTGTGENSPLHF.

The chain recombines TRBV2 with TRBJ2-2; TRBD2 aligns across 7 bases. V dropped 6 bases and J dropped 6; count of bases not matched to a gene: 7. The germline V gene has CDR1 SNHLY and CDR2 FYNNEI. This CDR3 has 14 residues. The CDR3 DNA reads TGTGCCAGCAGGACAAGCGGGGTGGCCGGGGAGCTGTTTTTT. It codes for CASRTSGVAGELFF.

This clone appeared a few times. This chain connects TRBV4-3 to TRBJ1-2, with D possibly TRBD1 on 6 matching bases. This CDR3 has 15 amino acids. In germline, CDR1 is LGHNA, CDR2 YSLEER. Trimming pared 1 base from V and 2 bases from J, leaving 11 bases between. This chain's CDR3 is CASSQAKGGNYGYTF. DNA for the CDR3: TGCGCCAGCAGCCAAGCCAAGGGGGGGAACTATGGCTACACCTTC.

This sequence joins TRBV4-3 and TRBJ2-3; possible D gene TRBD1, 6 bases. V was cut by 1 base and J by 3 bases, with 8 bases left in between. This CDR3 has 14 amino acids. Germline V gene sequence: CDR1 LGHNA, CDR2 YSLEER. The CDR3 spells CASSQGGRTDTQYF. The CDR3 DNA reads TGCGCCAGCAGCCAAGGGGGGCGTACAGATACGCAGTATTTT.

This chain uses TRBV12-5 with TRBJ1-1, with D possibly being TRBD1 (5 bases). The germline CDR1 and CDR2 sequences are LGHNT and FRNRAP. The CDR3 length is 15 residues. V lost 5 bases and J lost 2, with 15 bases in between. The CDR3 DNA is TGTGCTAGTGGTCCCTCGAAGGGGTCTAACACTGAAGCTTTCTTT. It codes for CASGPSKGSNTEAFF.

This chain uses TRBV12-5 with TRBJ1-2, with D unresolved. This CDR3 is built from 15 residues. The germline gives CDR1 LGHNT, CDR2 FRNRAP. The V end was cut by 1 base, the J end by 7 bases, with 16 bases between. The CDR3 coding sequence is TGTGCTAGTGGTTTGGGACTGCTCGAGGGCTCTGGCTACACCTTC. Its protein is CASGLGLLEGSGYTF.

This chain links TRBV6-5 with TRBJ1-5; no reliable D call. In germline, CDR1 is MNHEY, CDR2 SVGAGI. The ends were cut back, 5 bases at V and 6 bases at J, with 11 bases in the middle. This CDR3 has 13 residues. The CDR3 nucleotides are TGTGCCAGCAGTACTACTCTTAGTCAGCCCCAGCATTTT. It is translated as CASSTTLSQPQHF.

CDR3 region: CASSLGLAGSKETQYF. CDR3 DNA: TGTGCCAGCAGCTTGGGACTAGCGGGATCTAAAGAGACCCAGTACTTC. The gene calls are TRBV5-4 and TRBJ2-5; TRBD2 matches 11 bases. The CDR3 consists of 16 residues. CDR1 and CDR2 from the germline V gene are SGHNT and YYREEE (reference sequence). V lost 0 bases and J lost 3; bases outside the gene matches: 4.

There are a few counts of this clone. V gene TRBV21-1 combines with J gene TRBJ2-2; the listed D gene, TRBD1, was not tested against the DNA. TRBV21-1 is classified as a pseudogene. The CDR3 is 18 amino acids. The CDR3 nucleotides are TGTGCCAGCAGCAAACTCACAGAACCACGTTTTGGGTCCGGGGAGCTGTTTTTT. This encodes CASSKLTEPRFGSGELFF.

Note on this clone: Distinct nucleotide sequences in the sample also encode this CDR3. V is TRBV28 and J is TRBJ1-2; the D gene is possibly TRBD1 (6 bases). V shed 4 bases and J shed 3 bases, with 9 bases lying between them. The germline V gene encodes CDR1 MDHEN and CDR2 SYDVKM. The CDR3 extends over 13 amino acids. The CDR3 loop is CASSSGQYYGYTF. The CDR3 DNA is TGTGCCAGCAGTTCCGGACAGTACTATGGCTACACCTTC.

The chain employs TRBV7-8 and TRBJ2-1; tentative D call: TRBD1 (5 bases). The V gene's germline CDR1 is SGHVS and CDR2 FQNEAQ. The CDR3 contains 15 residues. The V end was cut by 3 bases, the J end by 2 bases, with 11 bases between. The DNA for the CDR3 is TGTGCCAGCAGCTTGCAGGGTAACCCCTACAATGAGCAGTTCTTC. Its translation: CASSLQGNPYNEQFF. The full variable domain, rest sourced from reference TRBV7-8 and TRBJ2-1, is GAGVSQSPRYKVAKRGQDVALRCDPISGHVSLFWYQQALGQGPEFLTYFQNEAQLDKSGLPSDRFFAERPEGSVSTLKIQRTQQEDSAVYLCASSLQGNPYNEQFFGPGTRLTVL.

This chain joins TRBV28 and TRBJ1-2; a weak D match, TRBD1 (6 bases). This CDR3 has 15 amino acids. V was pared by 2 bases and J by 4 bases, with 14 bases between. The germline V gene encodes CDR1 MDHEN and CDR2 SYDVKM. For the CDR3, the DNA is TGTGCCAGCAGTTTAATATTGCCAGGGGCCTATGGCTACACCTTC. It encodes CASSLILPGAYGYTF.

The DNA of the CDR3 is TGTGCCAGCAGCCAAGGGGTTTTAAGGGCTGATAATTCACCCCTCCACTTT. Translating it yields CASSQGVLRADNSPLHF. The rearrangement uses TRBV11-2 and TRBJ1-6; tentative D call: TRBD1 (5 bases). The CDR3 loop spans 17 amino acids. Germline V gene lookup returns CDR1 SGHAT and CDR2 FQNNGV. Trimming pared 5 bases from V and 5 bases from J, leaving 19 bases between.

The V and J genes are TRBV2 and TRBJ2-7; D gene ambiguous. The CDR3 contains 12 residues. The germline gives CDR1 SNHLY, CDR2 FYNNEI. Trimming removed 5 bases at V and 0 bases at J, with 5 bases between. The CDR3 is CASSLDSYEQYF. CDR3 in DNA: TGTGCCAGCAGTTTAGACTCCTACGAGCAGTACTTC. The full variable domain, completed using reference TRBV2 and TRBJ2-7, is EPEVTQTPSHQVTQMGQEVILRCVPISNHLYFYWYRQILGQKVEFLVSFYNNEISEKSEIFDDQFSVERPDGSNFTLKIRSTKLEDSAMYFCASSLDSYEQYFGPGTRLTVT.

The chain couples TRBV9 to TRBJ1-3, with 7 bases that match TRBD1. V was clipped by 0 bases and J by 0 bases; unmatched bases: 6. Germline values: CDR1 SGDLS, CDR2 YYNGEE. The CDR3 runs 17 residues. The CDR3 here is CASSVAPGQNSGNTIYF. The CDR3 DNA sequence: TGTGCCAGCAGCGTAGCCCCGGGACAGAACTCTGGAAACACCATATATTTT.

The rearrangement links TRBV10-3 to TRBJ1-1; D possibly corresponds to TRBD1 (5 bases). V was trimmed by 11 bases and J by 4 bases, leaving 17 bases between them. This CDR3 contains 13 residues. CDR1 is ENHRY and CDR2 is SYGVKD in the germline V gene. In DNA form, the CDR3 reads TGTGCCTCCGAGGCGGGGCGTAGCACTGAAGCTTTCTTT. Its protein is CASEAGRSTEAFF.

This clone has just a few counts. DNA for the CDR3: TGTGCCAGCAGTCCTTCGGGGGGGTCCTACAATGAGCAGTTCTTC. As protein: CASSPSGGSYNEQFF. The chain has TRBV28 and TRBJ2-1; 8 bases are shared with TRBD2. This CDR3 is 15 amino acids long. With 5 bases clipped from V and 1 base from J, the junction kept 4 bases outside the gene matches. The germline gives CDR1 MDHEN, CDR2 SYDVKM.

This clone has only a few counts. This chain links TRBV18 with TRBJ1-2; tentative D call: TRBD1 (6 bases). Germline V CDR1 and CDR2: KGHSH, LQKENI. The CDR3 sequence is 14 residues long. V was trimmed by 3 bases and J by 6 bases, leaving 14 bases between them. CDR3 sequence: CASSPPGGANGYTF. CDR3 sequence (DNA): TGTGCCAGCTCACCGCCCGGGGGGGCCAATGGCTACACCTTC. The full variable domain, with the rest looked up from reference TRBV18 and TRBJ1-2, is NAGVMQNPRHLVRRRGQEARLRCSPMKGHSHVYWYRQLPEEGLKFMVYLQKENIIDESGMPKERFSAEFPKEGPSILRIQQVVRGDSAAYFCASSPPGGANGYTFGSGTRLTVV.

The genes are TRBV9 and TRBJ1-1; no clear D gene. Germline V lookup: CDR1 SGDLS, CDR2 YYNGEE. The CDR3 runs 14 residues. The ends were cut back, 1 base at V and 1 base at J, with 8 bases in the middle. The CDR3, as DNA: TGTGCCAGCAGCGTACGTGACTGGAACACTGAAGCTTTCTTT. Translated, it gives CASSVRDWNTEAFF.

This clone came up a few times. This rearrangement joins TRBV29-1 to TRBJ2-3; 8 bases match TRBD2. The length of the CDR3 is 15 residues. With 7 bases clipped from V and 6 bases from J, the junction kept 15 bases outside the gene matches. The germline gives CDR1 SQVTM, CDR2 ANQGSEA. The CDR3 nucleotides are TGCAGCGCCAAAACCGGGACTAGTGGTTGGGATACGCAGTATTTT. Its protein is CSAKTGTSGWDTQYF.

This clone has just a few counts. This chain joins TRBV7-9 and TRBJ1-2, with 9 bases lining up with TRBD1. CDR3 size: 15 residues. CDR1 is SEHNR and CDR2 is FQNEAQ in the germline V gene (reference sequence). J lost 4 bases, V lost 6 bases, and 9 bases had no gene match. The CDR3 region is CASSPTGGFGYGYTF. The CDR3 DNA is TGTGCCAGCAGTCCCACAGGGGGCTTCGGCTATGGCTACACCTTC.